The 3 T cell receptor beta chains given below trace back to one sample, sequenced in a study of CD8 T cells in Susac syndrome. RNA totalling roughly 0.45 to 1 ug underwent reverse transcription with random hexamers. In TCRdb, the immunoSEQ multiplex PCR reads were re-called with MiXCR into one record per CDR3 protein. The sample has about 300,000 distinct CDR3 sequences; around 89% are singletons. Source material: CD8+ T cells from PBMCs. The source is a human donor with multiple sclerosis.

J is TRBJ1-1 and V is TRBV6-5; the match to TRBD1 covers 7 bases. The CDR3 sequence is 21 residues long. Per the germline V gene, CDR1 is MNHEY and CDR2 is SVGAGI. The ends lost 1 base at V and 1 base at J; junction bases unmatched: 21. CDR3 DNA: TGTGCCAGCAGTTACTACCACGGGACAGAGGTCCGCCGAAGGGGGAACACTGAAGCTTTCTTT. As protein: CASSYYHGTEVRRRGNTEAFF.

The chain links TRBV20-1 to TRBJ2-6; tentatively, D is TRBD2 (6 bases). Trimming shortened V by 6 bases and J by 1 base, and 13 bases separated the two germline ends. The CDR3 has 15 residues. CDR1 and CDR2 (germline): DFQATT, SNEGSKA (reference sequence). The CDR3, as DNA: TGCAGTGCGGGGGGTGCCCCTTCTGGGGCCAACGTCCTGACTTTC. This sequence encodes CSAGGAPSGANVLTF.

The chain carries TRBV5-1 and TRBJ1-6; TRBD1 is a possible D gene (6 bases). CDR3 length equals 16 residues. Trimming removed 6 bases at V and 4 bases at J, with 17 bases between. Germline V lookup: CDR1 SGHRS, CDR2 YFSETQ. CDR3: CASKASGQLYNSPLHF. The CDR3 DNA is TGCGCCAGCAAAGCGAGTGGACAGCTTTATAATTCACCCCTCCACTTT.